This TCR beta chain came from a study of OX40 agonist ivuxolimab in advanced cancers. Clones were sequenced by immunoSEQ multiplex PCR, and TCRdb holds only the in-frame ones, with some missing. The sample gives tens of thousands of clones, around 92% of which show up once; about a tenth is in the top ten. The CDR3 is 16 residues long. Trimming cost V 3 bases and J 2 bases, with 14 bases left between them. CDR1 and CDR2 from the germline V gene are MDHEN and SYDVKM. Notes on the study in general: By week 6 at 0.1 to 3.0 mg/kg, blood CD4+ and CD8+ T cells had expanded clonally.

The cohort excluded patients with autoimmune disease history or systemic immunosuppression. Remarks on this clone: The target antigen is unknown.

This TCR derives from an adult with an advanced solid tumor such as melanoma, head and neck, liver or kidney cancer. Material: CD4+ or CD8+ T cells sorted from blood, obtained in a trial of the OX40 agonist ivuxolimab. This chain connects TRBV28 to TRBJ1-3; TRBD1 might be the D (5 bases). CDR3 protein: CASSFWGSDPGNTIYF. In nucleotides, the CDR3 is TGTGCCAGCAGTTTTTGGGGCTCCGACCCTGGAAACACCATATATTTT.